The rows below give T cell receptor beta chains drawn from one sample of a study of OX40 agonist ivuxolimab in advanced cancers. The table came from immunoSEQ multiplex PCR; TCRdb's copy has only in-frame clones and leaves some out. The sample has about 74,000 clones; about 83% are singletons. Sequences were derived from CD4+ or CD8+ T cells sorted from blood, sampled in a trial of the OX40 agonist ivuxolimab. These receptors all come from an adult with an advanced solid tumor such as melanoma, head and neck, liver or kidney cancer. The CDR3 runs from the conserved cysteine through the conserved F or W. Each record gives: D gene, V gene, clone size, J gene, CDR3 DNA, CDR3 protein. D genes are given only for firm matches. The size of a clone is reported for some rows only, either as once, few or many, or as a class for expanded clones.

D gene: .; V gene: TRBV4-1; clone size: .; J gene: TRBJ1-4; CDR3 DNA: TGCGCCAGCAGCCAAGACAGAAGGGTCGAAAGGCTGTTTTTT; CDR3 protein: CASSQDRRVERLFF
D gene: .; V gene: TRBV6-5; clone size: once; J gene: TRBJ1-2; CDR3 DNA: TGTGCCAGCAGGACCAGGGTTGCTAATGGCTACACCTTC; CDR3 protein: CASRTRVANGYTF
D gene: TRBD2; V gene: TRBV7-2; clone size: .; J gene: TRBJ2-7; CDR3 DNA: TGTGCCAGCAGCTCAACGACTAGCGGGACTTCGTACGAGCAGTACTTC; CDR3 protein: CASSSTTSGTSYEQYF
D gene: TRBD1; V gene: TRBV25-1; clone size: .; J gene: TRBJ2-7; CDR3 DNA: TGTGCCAGCAGTGCCCCGGGACAGGGTAAAGAGCAGTACTTC; CDR3 protein: CASSAPGQGKEQYF
D gene: .; V gene: TRBV5-1; clone size: .; J gene: TRBJ2-1; CDR3 DNA: TGCGCCAGCAGCTTAACAGGGTTAGAGCCCTACAATGAGCAGTTCTTC; CDR3 protein: CASSLTGLEPYNEQFF
D gene: .; V gene: TRBV6-5; clone size: .; J gene: TRBJ1-1; CDR3 DNA: TGTGCCAGCAGTTACTCGATTACGTCGGACACTGAAGCTTTCTTT; CDR3 protein: CASSYSITSDTEAFF
D gene: TRBD1; V gene: TRBV5-1; clone size: .; J gene: TRBJ2-2; CDR3 DNA: TGCGCCAGCAGCGCGAGACAGGGGTCCACCGGGGAGCTGTTTTTT; CDR3 protein: CASSARQGSTGELFF
D gene: TRBD1; V gene: TRBV7-3; clone size: .; J gene: TRBJ1-4; CDR3 DNA: TGTGCCAGCAGCCAGGGACAGGGTCGCGAAAAACTGTTTTTT; CDR3 protein: CASSQGQGREKLFF
D gene: .; V gene: TRBV6-1; clone size: .; J gene: TRBJ2-7; CDR3 DNA: TGTGCCAGCAGATCCTCGGGCCACTACGAGCAGTACTTC; CDR3 protein: CASRSSGHYEQYF
D gene: TRBD1; V gene: TRBV7-3; clone size: .; J gene: TRBJ2-7; CDR3 DNA: TGTGCCAGCAGCGAGTTACAGGGGAAAAACCGATACGAGCAGTACTTC; CDR3 protein: CASSELQGKNRYEQYF
D gene: TRBD1; V gene: TRBV6-5; clone size: .; J gene: TRBJ1-5; CDR3 DNA: TGTGCCAGCAGCCCAGGGACAGGTAGCAATCAGCCCCAGCATTTT; CDR3 protein: CASSPGTGSNQPQHF
D gene: TRBD2; V gene: TRBV19; clone size: once; J gene: TRBJ2-3; CDR3 DNA: TGTGCCAGTACGGCTAGCGGGGGGGCAACAGATACGCAGTATTTT; CDR3 protein: CASTASGGATDTQYF
D gene: TRBD1; V gene: TRBV6-1; clone size: .; J gene: TRBJ2-1; CDR3 DNA: TGTGCCAGCAGTGACTACAGGGGCCGGGAGCAGTTCTTC; CDR3 protein: CASSDYRGREQFF
D gene: .; V gene: TRBV19; clone size: once; J gene: TRBJ1-2; CDR3 DNA: TGTGCCAGTAGTATAGATTCCTTACTCTATGGCTACACCTTC; CDR3 protein: CASSIDSLLYGYTF
D gene: TRBD2; V gene: TRBV6-6; clone size: .; J gene: TRBJ2-3; CDR3 DNA: TGTGCCAGCAGTTCCGGGACTAGCTTCAGGACAGATACGCAGTATTTT; CDR3 protein: CASSSGTSFRTDTQYF
D gene: .; V gene: TRBV6-1; clone size: .; J gene: TRBJ2-4; CDR3 DNA: TGTGCCAGCAGACCCGGCTCCAAAAACATTCAGTACTTC; CDR3 protein: CASRPGSKNIQYF
D gene: TRBD1; V gene: TRBV6-6; clone size: once; J gene: TRBJ1-6; CDR3 DNA: TGTGCCAGCAGCCCGGGACAGGGCTATTCACCCCTCCACTTT; CDR3 protein: CASSPGQGYSPLHF
D gene: TRBD1; V gene: TRBV7-6; clone size: .; J gene: TRBJ1-4; CDR3 DNA: TGTGCCAGCAGCCTGTTCCGGGACAGGAATGAAAAACTGTTTTTT; CDR3 protein: CASSLFRDRNEKLFF
D gene: TRBD2; V gene: TRBV13; clone size: .; J gene: TRBJ2-3; CDR3 DNA: TGTGCCAGCAGCTTTAGCGGGGGGTTTAAAGATACGCAGTATTTT; CDR3 protein: CASSFSGGFKDTQYF